This T cell receptor beta chain was found in a study of regulatory T cells in long-lasting Graves disease. This CDR3 comprises 15 residues. Germline V lookup: CDR1 LNHNV, CDR2 YYDKDF (reference sequence). The germline V and J ends were trimmed by 4 bases and 6 bases, with 15 bases remaining between them. The TCR beta library used iRepertoire HTBI primers with Arm-PCR amplification of CDR3. Via MiXCR, TCRdb re-called the multiplex PCR reads, giving one row per CDR3 protein. The profile shows fewer than 550,000 distinct CDR3 sequences, about a fifth of them singletons. This sample's time point: persistent/refractory GD, antithyroid drugs over 5 years with positive TRAb. PBMC RNA served as the TCR library source. The study's findings and limits: TCR diversity was lower in persistent than newly diagnosed Graves' disease. Under persistent disease, TRBV28, TRBJ1-2 and TRBJ2-5 were used preferentially.

At least ten counts were recorded for this clonotype. Antigen specificity is unknown. The specimen was peripheral blood mononuclear cells (PBMCs), collected when the disease was refractory, from a patient treated with antithyroid drugs. This receptor was identified in a female donor with Graves disease. The chain has TRBV15 and TRBJ1-4, with a weak D call TRBD1 (6 bases). The CDR3 region has the DNA TGTGCCACCAGCACGCCCGGGACACGGTATGAAAAACTGTTTTTT. Its translation: CATSTPGTRYEKLFF.